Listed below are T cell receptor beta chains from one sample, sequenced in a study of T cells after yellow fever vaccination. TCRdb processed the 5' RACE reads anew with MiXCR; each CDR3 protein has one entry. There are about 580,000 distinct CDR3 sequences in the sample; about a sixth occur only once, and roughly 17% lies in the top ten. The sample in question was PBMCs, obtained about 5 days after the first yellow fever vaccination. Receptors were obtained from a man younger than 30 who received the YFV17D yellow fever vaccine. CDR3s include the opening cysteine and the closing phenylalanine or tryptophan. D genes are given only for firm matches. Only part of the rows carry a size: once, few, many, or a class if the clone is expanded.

CDR3nt: TGCGCCAGCAGCTTGGACGGGGGAGCGGATACGCAGTATTTT
CDR3aa: CASSLDGGADTQYF
j_gene: TRBJ2-3
v_gene: TRBV5-1
abundance: many
d_gene: .

CDR3nt: TGCGCCAGCAGCTCCACCACCTCGTACACCTTC
CDR3aa: CASSSTTSYTF
j_gene: TRBJ1-2
v_gene: TRBV4-3
abundance: few
d_gene: .

CDR3nt: TGTGCCACCAGTGAAACGGACAGGACTGGGCGGGGTGAGCAGTTCTTC
CDR3aa: CATSETDRTGRGEQFF
j_gene: TRBJ2-1
v_gene: TRBV24-1
abundance: .
d_gene: .

CDR3nt: TGTGCCAGCAGCGTAGCCCCTTCGGGGGCGACTGGGGCCAACGTCCTGACTTTC
CDR3aa: CASSVAPSGATGANVLTF
j_gene: TRBJ2-6
v_gene: TRBV9
abundance: few
d_gene: .

CDR3nt: TGTGCCAGCAGCTTACTCCAGGGGACCTGGGGGAATGAGCAGTTCTTC
CDR3aa: CASSLLQGTWGNEQFF
j_gene: TRBJ2-1
v_gene: TRBV7-2
abundance: .
d_gene: .

CDR3nt: TGTGCCAGCATTGTGGGCGGGGTCACAGATACGCAGTATTTT
CDR3aa: CASIVGGVTDTQYF
j_gene: TRBJ2-3
v_gene: TRBV2
abundance: few
d_gene: .

CDR3nt: TGCAGTGCTAGTAGGGGGGCAGCGAACACTGAAGCTTTCTTT
CDR3aa: CSASRGAANTEAFF
j_gene: TRBJ1-1
v_gene: TRBV20-1
abundance: once
d_gene: .

CDR3nt: TGTGCCAGCAGTTTAGTCTCTGGTGGGGACAAAAACATTCAGTACTTC
CDR3aa: CASSLVSGGDKNIQYF
j_gene: TRBJ2-4
v_gene: TRBV12-3/TRBV12-4
abundance: .
d_gene: .

CDR3nt: TGCGCCAGCAGCTTGTCGGGGATGTCGGGCGGCAATCAGCCCCAGCATTTT
CDR3aa: CASSLSGMSGGNQPQHF
j_gene: TRBJ1-5
v_gene: TRBV5-1
abundance: few
d_gene: .

CDR3nt: TGTGCCAGCTCTCCCGGGACAACAAGGGGCACTGAAGCTTTCTTT
CDR3aa: CASSPGTTRGTEAFF
j_gene: TRBJ1-1
v_gene: TRBV18
abundance: few
d_gene: .